One and the same sample provided the 27 T cell receptor beta chains below, sequenced in a study of blood T cell repertoires in COVID-19. This table comes from immunoSEQ multiplex PCR, and its TCRdb copy is limited to in-frame clones, with some not included. Counted here are about 300,000 clones, around 86% occurring once; the ten biggest clones make up roughly 1.6%. Sequencing was carried out using peripheral blood. The receptors were sampled from a middle-aged woman who had recovered from COVID-19.

This clone has only one observation. This rearrangement joins TRBV19 to TRBJ1-6, with TRBD1 identical over 7 bases. Germline V gene lookup returns CDR1 LNHDA and CDR2 SQIVND (reference sequence). Trimming at V came to 5 bases and at J to 7 bases, leaving 8 bases not matched to a gene. CDR3 size: 15 residues. The CDR3 sequence: CASSPLTGRNSPLHF. CDR3 DNA sequence: TGTGCCAGTAGTCCCCTGACAGGGCGGAATTCACCCCTCCACTTT.

The chain carries TRBV12-5 and TRBJ1-3; D is perhaps TRBD1 (5 bases). The V gene lost 2 bases and the J gene lost 0 bases, with 11 bases spanning the gap. Germline V gives CDR1 LGHNT, CDR2 FRNRAP. The CDR3 length is 16 residues. The CDR3 sequence is CASGLSQGGSGNTIYF. For the CDR3, the DNA is TGTGCTAGTGGTTTGTCGCAGGGCGGCTCTGGAAACACCATATATTTT.

The chain has TRBV10-1 and TRBJ2-7; D is ambiguous. CDR1 is WNHNN, CDR2 SYGVQD, per germline (reference sequence). This CDR3 is built from 14 residues. Trimming left V 6 bases short and J 0 bases short, with 12 bases between. In nucleotides, the CDR3 is TGCGCCAGCAGGGCAGGTCACAGCTCCTACGAGCAGTACTTC. Translating gives CASRAGHSSYEQYF.

This clone was recorded only once. The chain employs TRBV5-4 and TRBJ2-7, with a tentative D call TRBD1 (6 bases). CDR3 size: 16 residues. Trimming cost V 4 bases and J 2 bases, with 19 bases left between them. Germline V CDR1 and CDR2: SGHNT, YYREEE (reference sequence). CDR3: CASSPGYAGVPYEQYF. CDR3 bases: TGTGCCAGCAGCCCGGGGTACGCAGGGGTTCCCTACGAGCAGTACTTC.

In this sample, this clone turned up once. This chain joins TRBV6-5 and TRBJ2-1, with D possibly being TRBD2 (6 bases). V lost 9 bases and J 10 bases, leaving 19 bases between the germline ends. CDR3 length: 13 residues. In germline, CDR1 is MNHEY, CDR2 SVGAGI. Here the CDR3 DNA reads TGTGCCAGTGAAGCGGGCCCCTTTGGGGAGCAGTTCTTC. It yields the protein CASEAGPFGEQFF.

In this sample, this clone turned up once. This chain links TRBV5-5 with TRBJ1-1; D uncertain. Germline CDR1 SGHKS, CDR2 YYEKEE (reference sequence). V lost 2 bases and J lost 2, with 7 bases in between. The CDR3 length is 13 residues. CDR3 DNA sequence: TGTGCCAGCAGCTTCGAGGGAAACACTGAAGCTTTCTTT. Translated: CASSFEGNTEAFF.

The chain carries TRBV3-1 (or the pseudogene TRBV3-2) and TRBJ2-3; D might be TRBD2 (5 bases). Trimming cost V 1 base and J 4 bases, with 6 bases left between them. CDR3 length equals 13 residues. Germline CDR1 LGHDT, CDR2 YNNKEL (reference sequence). CDR3 loop: CASSQAGSDTQYF. DNA of the CDR3: TGTGCCAGCAGCCAAGCGGGGTCAGATACGCAGTATTTT.

The chain joins TRBV3-1 (or the pseudogene TRBV3-2) to TRBJ1-2, with 12 nucleotides matching TRBD1. The CDR3 extends over 16 amino acids. Germline V lookup: CDR1 LGHDT, CDR2 YNNKEL (reference sequence). J lost 8 bases, V lost 4 bases, and 11 bases had no gene match. CDR3 residues: CASSLSPGQGAGGYTF. The CDR3 DNA is TGTGCCAGCAGCCTCTCCCCGGGACAGGGGGCGGGCGGCTACACCTTC.

This chain links TRBV5-5 with TRBJ2-7, with 7 bases aligning to TRBD2. V shed 4 bases, J shed 9 bases, and the junction held 4 bases outside the gene matches. The length of the CDR3 is 11 residues. Germline loops: CDR1 SGHKS, CDR2 YYEKEE (reference sequence). Here the CDR3 DNA reads TGTGCCAGCAGCCCCCCGGGGGGGCAGTACTTC. This encodes CASSPPGGQYF.

The chain recombines TRBV10-3 with TRBJ2-2; D is unresolved. The germline CDR1 and CDR2 sequences are ENHRY and SYGVKD. The CDR3 spans 14 residues. CDR3 nucleotide sequence: TGTGCGGTAAACAGAGCTTCGAACACCGGGGAGCTGTTTTTT. It encodes CAVNRASNTGELFF.

This chain connects TRBV3-1 (or the pseudogene TRBV3-2) to TRBJ2-5; no clear D. The germline gives CDR1 LGHDT, CDR2 YNNKEL (reference sequence). This CDR3 has 14 amino acids. The V and J ends lost 5 bases and 4 bases respectively, with 14 bases between them. CDR3 residues: CASSIGTIGETQYF. As DNA, the CDR3 is TGTGCCAGCAGCATAGGAACTATCGGAGAGACCCAGTACTTC.

V is TRBV3-1 (or the pseudogene TRBV3-2) and J is TRBJ1-2, with a tentative D call TRBD1 (6 bases). Trimming pared 1 base from V and 5 bases from J, leaving 17 bases between. Germline-derived CDR1 and CDR2 are LGHDT and YNNKEL (reference sequence). CDR3 size: 16 residues. The CDR3 protein is CASSQAGGARWYGYTF. The DNA for the CDR3 is TGTGCCAGCAGCCAAGCGGGGGGGGCGCGGTGGTATGGCTACACCTTC.

This chain links TRBV5-4 with TRBJ2-2; 8 bases line up with TRBD1. V was clipped by 0 bases and J by 14 bases; unmatched bases: 3. Germline loops: CDR1 SGHNT, CDR2 YYREEE (reference sequence). This CDR3 is built from 12 residues. CDR3 in amino acids: CASSLGDRNLFF. The DNA for the CDR3 is TGTGCCAGCAGCTTGGGGGACAGGAACCTGTTTTTT.

This chain links TRBV9 with TRBJ2-1; 7 positions match TRBD2. The CDR3 contains 14 residues. The junction had 4 bases not matched to a gene; V was cut back by 3 bases and J by 4 bases. CDR1 SGDLS and CDR2 YYNGEE come from the germline V gene. The CDR3 DNA follows: TGTGCCAGCAGCGGGCGGGGGAATTACAATGAGCAGTTCTTC. Translation gives CASSGRGNYNEQFF.

The rearrangement joins TRBV2 to TRBJ2-4, with 15 nucleotides matching TRBD2. CDR3 length: 19 residues. In germline, CDR1 is SNHLY, CDR2 FYNNEI. Trimming took 6 bases from V and 0 from J; bases not matched to a gene: 9. CDR3 residues: CASRKGLAGGPLAKNIQYF. Here the CDR3 DNA reads TGTGCCAGCAGAAAGGGACTAGCGGGGGGACCTTTAGCCAAAAACATTCAGTACTTC.

V is TRBV5-1 and J is TRBJ2-1; D is possibly TRBD2 (5 bases). This CDR3 has 15 amino acids. Trimming took off 3 bases at V and 6 bases at J, with 16 bases between the two ends. Germline CDR1 reads SGHRS; CDR2 reads YFSETQ. This CDR3 reads CASSSPSRTLNEQFF. Written as DNA, the CDR3 is TGCGCCAGCAGCTCTCCTAGCCGAACCCTCAATGAGCAGTTCTTC.

The chain carries TRBV5-6 and TRBJ2-7; D might be TRBD1 (6 bases). The germline V gene encodes CDR1 SGHDT and CDR2 YYEEEE. The CDR3 spans 12 residues. Between the trimmed V and J ends, which lost 7 bases and 0 bases, there was a span of 8 bases. The CDR3 nucleotides are TGTGCCAGCGAGGACAGCTCCTACGAGCAGTACTTC. It yields the protein CASEDSSYEQYF.

The chain employs TRBV27 and TRBJ1-1, with 7 nucleotides matching TRBD1. Per the germline V gene, CDR1 is MNHEY and CDR2 is SMNVEV (reference sequence). CDR3 size: 14 residues. V was pared by 0 bases and J by 6 bases, with 4 bases of the junction left unmatched. The CDR3 protein is CASSLSGGGSEAFF. Written as DNA, the CDR3 is TGTGCCAGCAGTTTATCAGGGGGCGGGTCTGAAGCTTTCTTT.

This clone was observed once. The rearrangement joins TRBV7-8 to TRBJ2-7; 7 bases are a match to TRBD1. Germline V lookup: CDR1 SGHVS, CDR2 FQNEAQ. V was pared by 5 bases and J by 6 bases, with 10 bases of the junction left unmatched. This CDR3 region has 14 residues. The CDR3 loop reads CASSVKQGSGEQYF. CDR3 in DNA: TGTGCCAGCAGCGTAAAACAGGGGAGCGGCGAGCAGTACTTC.

This chain connects TRBV7-2 to TRBJ2-1, with D possibly matching TRBD2 (6 bases). There are 17 residues in the CDR3. The germline V and J ends were trimmed by 5 bases and 9 bases, with 26 bases remaining between them. Germline V CDR1 and CDR2: SGHTA, FQGNSA. CDR3 in amino acids: CASSQHGGTGFGGEQFF. DNA of the CDR3: TGTGCCAGCAGCCAACATGGTGGGACGGGATTCGGGGGTGAGCAGTTCTTC.

V usage is TRBV5-1 and J usage is TRBJ1-5, with D tentatively TRBD1 (5 bases). The CDR3 extends over 14 amino acids. From germline, CDR1 is SGHRS and CDR2 YFSETQ. Trimming pared 5 bases from V and 7 bases from J, leaving 16 bases between. CDR3 sequence reads: CASSPRGSGQPQHF. The CDR3 DNA reads TGCGCCAGCAGTCCCCGGGGGTCGGGACAGCCCCAGCATTTT. Full variable domain (missing parts from reference TRBV5-1 and TRBJ1-5): KAGVTQTPRYLIKTRGQQVTLSCSPISGHRSVSWYQQTPGQGLQFLFEYFSETQRNKGNFPGRFSGRQFSNSRSEMNVSTLELGDSALYLCASSPRGSGQPQHFGDGTRLSIL.

This chain connects TRBV9 to TRBJ1-2; 8 bases line up with TRBD1. The CDR3 has 12 residues. The V segment lost 7 bases and the J segment 8 bases; nucleotides outside the gene matches: 7. Per the germline V gene, CDR1 is SGDLS and CDR2 is YYNGEE. DNA for the CDR3: TGTGCCAGCGCGACAGGGGCAAAAGGCTACACCTTC. It is translated as CASATGAKGYTF.

This chain connects TRBV5-1 to TRBJ2-5; D possibly corresponds to TRBD2 (5 bases). The germline CDR1 and CDR2 sequences are SGHRS and YFSETQ. The CDR3 length is 13 residues. Trimming stripped 1 base from V and 5 bases from J, with 9 bases between. The CDR3 loop reads CASSLIASETQYF. The CDR3 DNA reads as TGCGCCAGCAGCTTGATAGCGTCGGAGACCCAGTACTTC.

The chain couples TRBV9 to TRBJ2-6; D is unresolved. The CDR3 has 14 residues. CDR1 is SGDLS and CDR2 is YYNGEE in the germline V gene. The V gene lost 3 bases and the J gene lost 4 bases, with 8 bases spanning the gap. The CDR3 is CASSAVVGANVLTF. The CDR3 DNA sequence: TGTGCCAGCAGCGCTGTTGTCGGGGCCAACGTCCTGACTTTC. The complete variable domain, with remaining parts taken from reference TRBV9 and TRBJ2-6, reads DSGVTQTPKHLITATGQRVTLRCSPRSGDLSVYWYQQSLDQGLQFLIQYYNGEERAKGNILERFSAQQFPDLHSELNLSSLELGDSALYFCASSAVVGANVLTFGAGSRLTVL.

The V gene is TRBV11-2, the J gene TRBJ1-1; possibly TRBD1 for D (5 bases). Germline lookup yields CDR1 SGHAT and CDR2 FQNNGV. The CDR3 runs to 14 residues. The ends were cut back, 3 bases at V and 1 base at J, with 9 bases in the middle. CDR3 DNA: TGTGCCAGCAGCTTGATGGGGGGGAACACTGAAGCTTTCTTT. This encodes CASSLMGGNTEAFF.

The chain links TRBV5-1 to TRBJ2-3; a possible D gene is TRBD2 (5 bases). The CDR3 is 12 amino acids. The germline CDR1 and CDR2 sequences are SGHRS and YFSETQ. Between the trimmed V and J ends, which lost 4 bases and 12 bases, there was a span of 15 bases. CDR3 nucleotides: TGCGCCAGCAGCCCTACGGTCGGGAAACAGTATTTT. This sequence encodes CASSPTVGKQYF.

As concerns this clone: The sample contains more than one DNA sequence encoding this CDR3. V and J are TRBV7-2 and TRBJ1-2; 8 nucleotides match TRBD1. CDR3 size: 13 residues. Per the germline V gene, CDR1 is SGHTA and CDR2 is FQGNSA. V was clipped by 1 base and J by 5 bases; unmatched bases: 0. Here the CDR3 reads CASSLGTGYGYTF. For the CDR3, the DNA is TGTGCCAGCAGCTTAGGGACAGGGTATGGCTACACCTTC.